This T cell receptor beta chain comes out of a study of T cell clonotyping in hematopoietic cell transplantation. Sequencing used immunoSEQ multiplex PCR; TCRdb keeps in-frame clones, though not all of them. The sample gives roughly 28,000 clones, 93% of which show up once; around 2% is in the top ten. There are 13 residues in the CDR3. Trimming stripped 8 bases from V and 4 bases from J, with 14 bases between. The V gene's germline CDR1 is SGHAT and CDR2 FQNNGV. The sample's time point: recipient sample about 28 days before transplant, after cytoreduction. Study-wide findings and caveats: CD4 and CD8 repertoire contributions could not be separated without sorting.

Concerning this clone: The antigen is undetermined.

The chain has TRBV11-2 and TRBJ1-1, with D uncertain. Material: peripheral blood mononuclear cells, obtained before stem cell transplant. The origin of this receptor is a man over 45 with acute myeloid leukemia. Some clones in this sample may be carry-over from other donors' samples. CDR3 bases: TGTGCCAGCGCCATGGGCTGGGGCACTGAAGCTTTCTTT. Protein product: CASAMGWGTEAFF.